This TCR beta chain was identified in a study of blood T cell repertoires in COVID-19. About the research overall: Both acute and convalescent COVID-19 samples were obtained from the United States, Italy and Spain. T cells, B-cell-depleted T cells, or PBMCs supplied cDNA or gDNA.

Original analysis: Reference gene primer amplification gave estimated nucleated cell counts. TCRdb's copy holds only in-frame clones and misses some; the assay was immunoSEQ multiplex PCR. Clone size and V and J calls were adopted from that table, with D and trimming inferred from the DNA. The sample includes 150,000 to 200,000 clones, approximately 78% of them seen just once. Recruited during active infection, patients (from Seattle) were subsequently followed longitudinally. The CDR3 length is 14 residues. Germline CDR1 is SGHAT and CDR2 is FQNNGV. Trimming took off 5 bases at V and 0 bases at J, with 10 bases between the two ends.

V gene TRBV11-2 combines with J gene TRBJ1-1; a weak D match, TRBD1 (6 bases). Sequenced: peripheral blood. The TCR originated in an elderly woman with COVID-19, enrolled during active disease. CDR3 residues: CASSPQGLNTEAFF. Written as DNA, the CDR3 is TGTGCCAGCAGCCCACAGGGACTGAACACTGAAGCTTTCTTT.